The TCR beta chain described here comes from a study of tumor-infiltrating lymphocytes in primary liver carcinoma. Study information: Sequencing of the samples generated roughly 3.65 to 7.5 million productive TCRbeta reads, with similar yields across tissue types.

Study findings and constraints: Relative to tumor region pairs, the tumor-adjacent and tumor-blood pairs showed overlap that was lower. Comparison of CD4+ and CD8+ repertoires was precluded by bulk unsorted samples. Tumor tissue displayed a significantly greater top-250-clone fraction than blood (p = 0.039).

Alongside blood RNA obtained from unsorted whole blood, germline DNA was also extracted. On this clonotype itself: Antigen: not known.

Starting material of around 490 ng total RNA yielded TCR beta cDNA via a constant-region primer. Three nested multiplex PCR rounds, a slightly modified ARM-PCR method, built the TCR beta libraries. The two initial PCR rounds, 9 to 11 cycles each, used TRBV1-TRBV30 forward and C-beta reverse primers. TCRdb fed the multiplex PCR reads into MiXCR, producing one record per CDR3 protein. The repertoire includes approximately 330,000 distinct CDR3 sequences, less than 75% of them detected once, and under 8% sits in the top ten. CDR3 length: 13 residues. V was shortened by 5 bases and J by 7 bases, with 12 bases between the two germline ends. Germline assignment: CDR1 GTSNPN and CDR2 SVGIG (reference sequence).

The source is a man aged 35-49 years with primary liver carcinoma and hepatitis B virus infection. Sequenced material: peripheral blood. This sequence joins TRBV30 and TRBJ1-6; a possible D gene is TRBD1 (6 bases). The CDR3 loop is CAWQGSSNSPLHF. The CDR3 DNA follows: TGTGCCTGGCAGGGGAGTTCGAATTCACCCCTCCACTTT. Filled out from reference TRBV30 and TRBJ1-6, the complete variable domain reads SQTIHQWPATLVQPVGSPLSLECTVEGTSNPNLYWYRQAAGRGLQLLFYSVGIGQISSEVPQNLSASRPQDRQFILSSKKLLLSDSGFYLCAWQGSSNSPLHFGNGTRLTVT.